The source of this TCR beta chain is a study of blood T cell repertoires in COVID-19 (dated by TCRdb to the early 2020s). Concerning the study at large: The collaborator samples originated in the United States, Italy and Spain and spanned the acute and convalescent phases of COVID-19. Samples came from the ongoing ImmuneRACE study (first 160 participants) plus 1,254 subjects from 6 global collaborators. HLA class I and class II types, where available, came from metadata supplied by the sample provider rather than from assay-based typing. Nearly every sample came with metadata listing a de-identified subject ID, COVID-19 status, age in years and sex. Subjects who had been exposed to COVID-19, were actively infected with it, or had recovered from it provided the deeply sampled blood TCRbeta repertoires that made up the dataset. The prospective study material was composed of cDNA or gDNA derived from T cells, B-cell-depleted T cells, or PBMCs. The repertoires were released in a freely available public database intended as a resource for research on the immune response to SARS-CoV-2. Points the paper makes about the study in general: Clinical and demographic metadata were provided uncurated, with the amount varying by source and participant.

As for this clone: The specificity of this receptor is unknown. Per-nucleotide qualities are absent, and no much larger clonotype sits a single base away.

The germline V gene (reference sequence) yields SGHNT for CDR1 and YYREEE for CDR2. Trimming accounts for 5 bases at V and 0 bases at J, while the number of junction bases matched to no gene is 17. Counted from cysteine to phenylalanine, this CDR3 has 20 amino acids. The DNA shown is the 60-base CDR3, in frame from base 1. TCRbeta CDR3 regions were amplified from genomic DNA by means of the immunoSEQ Assay, a bias-controlled multiplex PCR. The study's processing was this. The number of nucleated cells in each sample was estimated from the amplification of reference gene primers within the assay. Sequence reads were collapsed and filtered to measure the absolute abundance of every unique TCRbeta CDR3 rearrangement. For each sample, productive Simpson clonality was calculated as the square root of Simpson's diversity index over productive rearrangements. As stored in TCRdb, this immuneACCESS dataset retains in-frame rearrangements with V and J assigned. A fraction of the clones does not appear; measured against another copy, unresolved V genes explain less than half of the discrepancy, and the remainder lacks a known reason. V and J calls and clone size come straight from that table; D and trimming were deduced from the DNA. The table for this sample lists fewer than 350,000 clones; 75% to 95% of them were counted only once. The top ten clonotypes cover under 7% of the sample.

In Seattle, one collaborating source enrolled patients while the infection was active and tracked those patients longitudinally over the course of disease. Each collaborating institution followed its own protocols to collect whole blood in K2EDTA tubes. For TCRbeta analysis, collaborator samples were shipped as frozen whole blood, as isolated PBMCs, or as DNA extracted from either sample type. The clonotype comes from a woman younger than 45 with COVID-19, enrolled during active disease. Sequenced sample: peripheral blood. The chain links TRBV5-4 with TRBJ2-6; the junction holds 7 bases that match TRBD1. DNA sequence: TGTGCCAGCAGTCCGGCCCAGACAGGGTATCAGTTCTCTGGGGCCAACGTCCTGACTTTC. This translates into CASSPAQTGYQFSGANVLTF.